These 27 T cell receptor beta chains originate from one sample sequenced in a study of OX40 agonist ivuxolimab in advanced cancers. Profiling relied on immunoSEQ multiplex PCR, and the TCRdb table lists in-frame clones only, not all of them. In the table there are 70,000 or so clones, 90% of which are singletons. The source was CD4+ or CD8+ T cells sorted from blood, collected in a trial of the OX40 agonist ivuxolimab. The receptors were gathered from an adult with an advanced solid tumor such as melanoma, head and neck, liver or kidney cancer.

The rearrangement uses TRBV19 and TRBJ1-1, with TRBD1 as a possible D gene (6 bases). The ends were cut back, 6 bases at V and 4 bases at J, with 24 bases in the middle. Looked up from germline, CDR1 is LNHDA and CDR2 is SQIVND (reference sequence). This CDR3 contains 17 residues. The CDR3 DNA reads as TGTGCCAGTAGGGGGGACCGTCGGGACATGGGAGGCACTGAAGCTTTCTTT. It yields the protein CASRGDRRDMGGTEAFF. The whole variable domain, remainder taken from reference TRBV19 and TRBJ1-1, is DGGITQSPKYLFRKEGQNVTLSCEQNLNHDAMYWYRQDPGQGLRLIYYSQIVNDFQKGDIAEGYSVSREKKESFPLTVTSAQKNPTAFYLCASRGDRRDMGGTEAFFGQGTRLTVV.

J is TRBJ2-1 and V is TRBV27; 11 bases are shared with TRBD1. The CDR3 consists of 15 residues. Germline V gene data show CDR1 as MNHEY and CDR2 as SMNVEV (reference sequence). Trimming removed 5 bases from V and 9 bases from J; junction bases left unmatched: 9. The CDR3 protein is CASSPRTGGLGEQFF. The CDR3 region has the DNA TGTGCCAGCAGTCCCCGGACAGGGGGCTTAGGTGAGCAGTTCTTC.

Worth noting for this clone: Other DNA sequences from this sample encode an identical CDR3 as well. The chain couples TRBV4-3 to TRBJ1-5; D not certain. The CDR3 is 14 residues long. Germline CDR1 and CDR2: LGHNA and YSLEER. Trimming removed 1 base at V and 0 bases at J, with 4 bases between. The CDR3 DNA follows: TGCGCCAGCAGCCAAGGGTATAGCAATCAGCCCCAGCATTTT. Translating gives CASSQGYSNQPQHF.

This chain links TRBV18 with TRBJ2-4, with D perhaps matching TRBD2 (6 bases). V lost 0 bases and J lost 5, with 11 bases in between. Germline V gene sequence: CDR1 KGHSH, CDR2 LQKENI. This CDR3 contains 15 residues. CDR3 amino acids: CASSPPGGWQNIQYF. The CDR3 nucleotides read TGTGCCAGCTCACCACCAGGAGGGTGGCAAAACATTCAGTACTTC.

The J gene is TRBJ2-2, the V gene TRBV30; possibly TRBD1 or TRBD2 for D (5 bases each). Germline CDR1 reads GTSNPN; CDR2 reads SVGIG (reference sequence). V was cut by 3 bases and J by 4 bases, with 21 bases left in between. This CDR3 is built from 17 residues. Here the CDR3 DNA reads TGTGCCTGGAGAGAAACCGGGGCTAGGGGTGGCACCGGGGAGCTGTTTTTT. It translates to CAWRETGARGGTGELFF.

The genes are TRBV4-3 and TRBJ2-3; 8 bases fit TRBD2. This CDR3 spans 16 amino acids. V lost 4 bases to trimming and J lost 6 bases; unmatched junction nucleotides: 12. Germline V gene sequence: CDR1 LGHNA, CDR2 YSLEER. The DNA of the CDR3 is TGCGCCAGCAGCCCCGGGGGGGGGACGGGAGCGGATACGCAGTATTTT. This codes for CASSPGGGTGADTQYF.

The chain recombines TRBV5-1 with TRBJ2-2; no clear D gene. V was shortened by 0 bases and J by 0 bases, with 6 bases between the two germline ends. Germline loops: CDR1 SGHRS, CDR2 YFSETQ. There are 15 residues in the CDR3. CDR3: CASSLVTTNTGELFF. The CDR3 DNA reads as TGCGCCAGCAGCTTGGTCACAACGAACACCGGGGAGCTGTTTTTT.

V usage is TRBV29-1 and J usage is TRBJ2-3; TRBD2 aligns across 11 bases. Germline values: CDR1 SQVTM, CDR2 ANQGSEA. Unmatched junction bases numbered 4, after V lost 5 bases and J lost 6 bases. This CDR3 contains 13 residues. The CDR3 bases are TGCAGCGTTACTAGCGGGAGAGGGGATACGCAGTATTTT. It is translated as CSVTSGRGDTQYF.

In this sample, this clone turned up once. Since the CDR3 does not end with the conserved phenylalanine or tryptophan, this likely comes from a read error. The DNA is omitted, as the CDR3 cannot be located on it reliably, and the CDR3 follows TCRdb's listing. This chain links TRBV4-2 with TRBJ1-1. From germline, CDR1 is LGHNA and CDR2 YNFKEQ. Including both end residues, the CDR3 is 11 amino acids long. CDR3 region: CASSHLLIRGI.

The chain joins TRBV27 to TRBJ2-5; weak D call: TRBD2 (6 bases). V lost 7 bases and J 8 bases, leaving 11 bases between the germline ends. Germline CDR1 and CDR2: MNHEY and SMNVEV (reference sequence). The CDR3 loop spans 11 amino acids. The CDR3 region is CASMGGITQYF. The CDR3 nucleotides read TGTGCCAGCATGGGGGGAATCACCCAGTACTTC.

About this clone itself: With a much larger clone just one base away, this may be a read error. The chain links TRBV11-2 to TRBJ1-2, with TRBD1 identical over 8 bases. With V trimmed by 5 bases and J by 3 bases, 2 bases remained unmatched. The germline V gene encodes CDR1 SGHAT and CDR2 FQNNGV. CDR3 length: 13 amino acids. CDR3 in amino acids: CASSPGQDYGYTF. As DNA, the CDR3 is TGTGCCAGCAGCCCGGGACAGGACTATGGCTACACCTTC.

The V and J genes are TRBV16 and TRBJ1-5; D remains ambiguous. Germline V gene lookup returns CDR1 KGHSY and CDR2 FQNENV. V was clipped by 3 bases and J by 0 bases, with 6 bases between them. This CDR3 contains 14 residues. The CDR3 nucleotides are TGTGCCAGCAGCCAGGCCGTTAGCAATCAGCCCCAGCATTTT. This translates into CASSQAVSNQPQHF.

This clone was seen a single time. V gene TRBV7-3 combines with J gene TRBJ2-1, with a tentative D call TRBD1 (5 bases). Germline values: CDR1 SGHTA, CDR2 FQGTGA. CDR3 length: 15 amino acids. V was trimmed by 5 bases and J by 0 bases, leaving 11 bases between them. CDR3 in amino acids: CASSLGPSSYNEQFF. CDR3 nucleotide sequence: TGTGCCAGCAGCCTGGGGCCGAGCTCCTACAATGAGCAGTTCTTC.

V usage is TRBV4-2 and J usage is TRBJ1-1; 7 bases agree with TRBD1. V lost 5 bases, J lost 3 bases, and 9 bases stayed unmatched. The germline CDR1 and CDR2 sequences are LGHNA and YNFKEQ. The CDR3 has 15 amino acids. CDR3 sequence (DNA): TGTGCCAGCAGCAGCCCTGACAGGGCCTACACTGAAGCTTTCTTT. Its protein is CASSSPDRAYTEAFF.

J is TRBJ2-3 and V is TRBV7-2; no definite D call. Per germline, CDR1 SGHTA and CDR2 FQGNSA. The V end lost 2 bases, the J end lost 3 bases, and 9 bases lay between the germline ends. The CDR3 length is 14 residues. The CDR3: CASSLTRRTDTQYF. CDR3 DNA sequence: TGTGCCAGCAGCTTAACCCGACGGACAGATACGCAGTATTTT.

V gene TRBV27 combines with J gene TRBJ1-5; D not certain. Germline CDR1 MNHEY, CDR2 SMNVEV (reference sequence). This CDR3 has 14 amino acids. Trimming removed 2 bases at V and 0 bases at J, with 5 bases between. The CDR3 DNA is TGTGCCAGCAGTTTAAAGCCTAGCAATCAGCCCCAGCATTTT. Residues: CASSLKPSNQPQHF.

CDR3 protein: CSARYRVEQFF. The DNA for the CDR3 is TGCAGTGCGAGATACAGGGTTGAGCAGTTCTTC. The chain combines TRBV20-1 with TRBJ2-1; D perhaps matches TRBD1 (6 bases). V dropped 6 bases and J dropped 9 bases, with 12 bases sitting between them. There are 11 residues in the CDR3. The germline V gene has CDR1 DFQATT and CDR2 SNEGSKA (reference sequence).

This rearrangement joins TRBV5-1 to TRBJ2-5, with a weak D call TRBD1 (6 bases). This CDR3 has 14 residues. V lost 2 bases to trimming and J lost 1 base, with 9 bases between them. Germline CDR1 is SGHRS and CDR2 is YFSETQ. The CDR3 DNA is TGCGCCAGCAGCTTTGGGGGCCTCCAAGAGACCCAGTACTTC. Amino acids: CASSFGGLQETQYF.

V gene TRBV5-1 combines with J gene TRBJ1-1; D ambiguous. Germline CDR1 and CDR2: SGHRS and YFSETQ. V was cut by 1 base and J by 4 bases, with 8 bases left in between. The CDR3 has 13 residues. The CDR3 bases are TGCGCCAGCAGCTTGTACGGGAGCACTGAAGCTTTCTTT. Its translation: CASSLYGSTEAFF. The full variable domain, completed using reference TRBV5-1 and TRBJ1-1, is KAGVTQTPRYLIKTRGQQVTLSCSPISGHRSVSWYQQTPGQGLQFLFEYFSETQRNKGNFPGRFSGRQFSNSRSEMNVSTLELGDSALYLCASSLYGSTEAFFGQGTRLTVV.

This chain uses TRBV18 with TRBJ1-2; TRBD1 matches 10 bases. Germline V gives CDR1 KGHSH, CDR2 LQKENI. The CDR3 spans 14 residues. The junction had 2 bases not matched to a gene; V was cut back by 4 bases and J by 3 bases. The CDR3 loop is CASSRGQGDYGYTF. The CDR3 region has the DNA TGTGCCAGCTCACGAGGACAGGGGGACTATGGCTACACCTTC.

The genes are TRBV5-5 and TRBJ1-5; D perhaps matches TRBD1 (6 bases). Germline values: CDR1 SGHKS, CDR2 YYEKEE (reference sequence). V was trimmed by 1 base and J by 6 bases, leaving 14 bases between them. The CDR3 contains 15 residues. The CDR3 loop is CASSLWGQGSQPQHF. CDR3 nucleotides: TGTGCCAGCAGCTTGTGGGGGCAGGGGAGTCAGCCCCAGCATTTT.

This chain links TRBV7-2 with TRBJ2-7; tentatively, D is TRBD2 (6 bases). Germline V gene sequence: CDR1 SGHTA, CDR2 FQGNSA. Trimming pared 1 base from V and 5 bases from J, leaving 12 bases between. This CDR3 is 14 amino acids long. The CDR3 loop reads CASSLGLVVNEQYF. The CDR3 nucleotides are TGTGCCAGCAGCTTAGGACTAGTCGTAAACGAGCAGTACTTC.

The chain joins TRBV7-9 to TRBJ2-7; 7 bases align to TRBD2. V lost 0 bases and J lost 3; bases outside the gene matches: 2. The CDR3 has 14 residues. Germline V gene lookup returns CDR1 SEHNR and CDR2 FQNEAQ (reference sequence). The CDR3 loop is CASSLASGVYEQYF. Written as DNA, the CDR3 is TGTGCCAGCAGCTTAGCGAGCGGGGTCTACGAGCAGTACTTC.

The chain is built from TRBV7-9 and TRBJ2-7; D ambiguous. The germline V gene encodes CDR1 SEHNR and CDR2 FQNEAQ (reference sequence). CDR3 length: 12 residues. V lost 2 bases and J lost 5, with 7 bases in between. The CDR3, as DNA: TGTGCCAGCAGCTTACTATCACACGAGCAGTACTTC. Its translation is CASSLLSHEQYF.

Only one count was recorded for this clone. The CDR3 sequence is CASSTRGEGETQYF. In DNA, the CDR3 is TGTGCCAGCAGTACTCGCGGGGAAGGAGAGACCCAGTACTTC. The genes are TRBV28 and TRBJ2-5; weak D call: TRBD2 (6 bases). Germline-derived CDR1 and CDR2 are MDHEN and SYDVKM. This CDR3 comprises 14 residues. V was clipped by 5 bases and J by 4 bases, with 14 bases between them.

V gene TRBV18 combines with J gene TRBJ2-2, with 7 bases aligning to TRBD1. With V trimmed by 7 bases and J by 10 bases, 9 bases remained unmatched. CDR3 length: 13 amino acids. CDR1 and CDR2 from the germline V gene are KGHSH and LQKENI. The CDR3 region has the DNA TGTGCCAGCTTGTCGACAGGGTCCGCGGAGCTGTTTTTT. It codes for CASLSTGSAELFF. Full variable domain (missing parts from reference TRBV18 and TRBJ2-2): NAGVMQNPRHLVRRRGQEARLRCSPMKGHSHVYWYRQLPEEGLKFMVYLQKENIIDESGMPKERFSAEFPKEGPSILRIQQVVRGDSAAYFCASLSTGSAELFFGEGSRLTVL.

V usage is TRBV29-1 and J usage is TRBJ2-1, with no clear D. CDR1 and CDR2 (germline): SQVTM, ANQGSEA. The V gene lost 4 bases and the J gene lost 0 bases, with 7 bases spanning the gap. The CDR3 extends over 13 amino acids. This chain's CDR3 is CSVVRDSYNEQFF. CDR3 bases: TGCAGCGTTGTCCGTGACTCCTACAATGAGCAGTTCTTC.